The 7 T cell receptor beta chains given below trace back to one sample, sequenced in a study of blood T cell repertoires in COVID-19. Profiling relied on immunoSEQ multiplex PCR, and the TCRdb table lists in-frame clones only, not all of them. This table has about 400,000 clones, 80% to 90% appearing once. Material for sequencing was PBMCs or T cells enriched from blood (not recorded which). The receptors stem from a woman between 45 and 60 years old who had recovered from COVID-19.

V gene TRBV21-1 combines with J gene TRBJ2-7; TRBD1, the D gene given by the table, was not confirmed from the DNA. TRBV21-1 is described as a pseudogene. The CDR3 contains 14 residues. In nucleotides, the CDR3 is TGTGCCAGCAGCAGACAGGGAAGGCTATACGAGCAGTACTTC. It is translated as CASSRQGRLYEQYF.

The chain carries TRBV28 and TRBJ2-7; 7 bases line up with TRBD1. With 5 bases clipped from V and 4 bases from J, the junction kept 14 bases outside the gene matches. CDR1 MDHEN and CDR2 SYDVKM come from the germline V gene. This CDR3 contains 16 residues. Written as DNA, the CDR3 is TGTGCCAGCAGTCCCCCGACCAGCAGACAGGGTTACGAGCAGTACTTC. As protein: CASSPPTSRQGYEQYF.

The genes are TRBV4-3 and TRBJ1-2; D unclear. The CDR3 has 15 amino acids. Germline CDR1 reads LGHNA; CDR2 reads YSLEER. Trimming took 1 base from V and 8 from J, leaving 17 bases between them. In nucleotides, the CDR3 is TGCGCCAGCAGCCAAGCCTCGTTGGGAGTAGGAGGCTACACCTTC. Translation gives CASSQASLGVGGYTF.

The V gene is TRBV9, the J gene TRBJ1-1; no reliable D call. This CDR3 is 17 amino acids long. Germline assignment: CDR1 SGDLS and CDR2 YYNGEE. V lost 3 bases to trimming and J lost 3 bases, with 21 bases between them. The CDR3, as DNA: TGTGCCAGCAGCGCCGAAGGGAGTGCCAGGTGGTACACTGAAGCTTTCTTT. Protein product: CASSAEGSARWYTEAFF.

Worth noting for this clone: Relative to the germline gene, one junction end is altered; a read error may explain this. The V and J genes are TRBV11-2 and TRBJ2-4, with 9 bases matching TRBD1. This CDR3 contains 17 residues. In germline, CDR1 is SGHAT, CDR2 FQNNGV. This chain's CDR3 is CASTLEGQGGYWNIQYF. As DNA, the CDR3 is TGTGCCAGCACCTTAGAGGGACAGGGTGGATACTGGAACATTCAGTACTTC.

The chain couples TRBV7-9 to TRBJ1-2, with 9 bases fitting TRBD1. CDR1 and CDR2 (germline): SEHNR, FQNEAQ (reference sequence). With 1 base clipped from V and 4 bases from J, the junction kept 7 bases outside the gene matches. The CDR3 covers 16 residues. The CDR3 bases are TGTGCCAGCAGCTTAGGTGGACAGGGGCCGAGCTATGGCTACACCTTC. It translates to CASSLGGQGPSYGYTF.

The chain employs TRBV5-4 and TRBJ2-1; perhaps TRBD1 as D (6 bases). Trimming removed 3 bases at V and 8 bases at J, with 18 bases between. Germline loops: CDR1 SGHNT, CDR2 YYREEE (reference sequence). The CDR3 consists of 15 residues. The CDR3 spells CASSSTGVRADEQFF. CDR3 DNA sequence: TGTGCCAGCAGCTCGACAGGCGTGCGAGCGGATGAGCAGTTCTTC. Supplemented by reference TRBV5-4 and TRBJ2-1, the full variable domain reads ETGVTQSPTHLIKTRGQQVTLRCSSQSGHNTVSWYQQALGQGPQFIFQYYREEENGRGNFPPRFSGLQFPNYSSELNVNALELDDSALYLCASSSTGVRADEQFFGPGTRLTVL.